These 31 T cell receptor beta chains came from one sample sequenced in a study of cytomegalovirus exposure and HLA in healthy donors. Primers: 60 Vbeta forward and 13 Jbeta reverse. Produced via immunoSEQ multiplex PCR; TCRdb's table is partial and in-frame only. The sample lists 120,000 or so clones, 65% to 80% occurring once. The specimen sequenced was PBMCs. Receptors were obtained from a human donor in good health.

The chain couples TRBV19 to TRBJ1-1; a weak D match, TRBD1 (5 bases). The V gene lost 0 bases and the J gene lost 11 bases, with 13 bases spanning the gap. This CDR3 region has 13 residues. Germline CDR1 LNHDA, CDR2 SQIVND (reference sequence). In DNA, the CDR3 is TGTGCCAGTAGTATAGATCAGGGTGCTGGGGCTTTCTTT. Translating gives CASSIDQGAGAFF.

The V call is TRBV2, the J call TRBJ1-2; 9 positions agree with TRBD1. Germline V gene data show CDR1 as SNHLY and CDR2 as FYNNEI. The CDR3 spans 13 residues. V dropped 11 bases and J dropped 1; count of bases not matched to a gene: 5. CDR3 in DNA: TGTGCCGGAACAGGGGGCTTTAACTATGGCTACACCTTC. Protein sequence: CAGTGGFNYGYTF.

The chain combines TRBV23-1 with TRBJ1-2, with a weak D call TRBD1 (6 bases). TRBV23-1 is identified as an open reading frame with a role that is uncertain. The CDR3 length is 14 residues. Trimming pared 5 bases from V and 4 bases from J, leaving 14 bases between. CDR3 in amino acids: CASSYRDIVYGYTF. In nucleotides, the CDR3 is TGCGCCAGCAGTTACCGGGACATCGTCTATGGCTACACCTTC.

The chain recombines TRBV7-9 with TRBJ2-5; 7 nucleotides align to TRBD2. CDR1 is SEHNR and CDR2 is FQNEAQ in the germline V gene (reference sequence). This CDR3 is built from 16 residues. With 3 bases clipped from V and 2 bases from J, the junction kept 9 bases outside the gene matches. The CDR3 DNA reads TGTGCCAGCAGCTTCCTTGGGGGGGGAACACAAGAGACCCAGTACTTC. Encoded protein: CASSFLGGGTQETQYF.

The V and J genes are TRBV5-1 and TRBJ1-5; D is unclear. The CDR3 is made up of 13 amino acids. Germline CDR1 reads SGHRS; CDR2 reads YFSETQ. V was clipped by 1 base and J by 6 bases, with 8 bases between them. CDR3 DNA: TGCGCCAGCAGCTTGACACCCAGTCAGCCCCAGCATTTT. The encoded protein is CASSLTPSQPQHF.

The chain uses TRBV6-1 and TRBJ1-1; D unresolved. The CDR3 totals 12 residues. Trimming cost V 2 bases and J 6 bases, with 7 bases left between them. Germline values: CDR1 MNHNS, CDR2 SASEGT. This chain's CDR3 is CASSERGPEAFF. For the CDR3, the DNA is TGTGCCAGCAGTGAACGTGGCCCTGAAGCTTTCTTT.

The gene calls are TRBV9 and TRBJ2-3; D possibly corresponds to TRBD2 (5 bases). V was trimmed by 4 bases and J by 4 bases, leaving 19 bases between them. CDR1 is SGDLS and CDR2 is YYNGEE in the germline V gene. The CDR3 length is 16 residues. The CDR3 loop reads CASSPGLAPLADTQYF. The CDR3 nucleotides read TGTGCCAGCAGCCCTGGACTGGCTCCACTCGCAGATACGCAGTATTTT. The full variable domain, completed using reference TRBV9 and TRBJ2-3, is DSGVTQTPKHLITATGQRVTLRCSPRSGDLSVYWYQQSLDQGLQFLIQYYNGEERAKGNILERFSAQQFPDLHSELNLSSLELGDSALYFCASSPGLAPLADTQYFGPGTRLTVL.

To note about this clone: This same CDR3 is encoded by further DNA sequences in the sample. V gene TRBV9 combines with J gene TRBJ2-3; perhaps TRBD1 as D (7 bases). The CDR3 totals 16 residues. Trimming cost V 0 bases and J 3 bases, with 14 bases left between them. The V gene's germline CDR1 is SGDLS and CDR2 YYNGEE. The chain's CDR3 is CASSVGRGPGTDTQYF. The CDR3 DNA follows: TGTGCCAGCAGCGTAGGGAGGGGGCCTGGGACAGATACGCAGTATTTT.

In DNA, the CDR3 is TGTGCCAGCTCTCGACAGGCCACCATGAACACTGAAGCTTTCTTT. This translates into CASSRQATMNTEAFF. This chain joins TRBV9 and TRBJ1-1; D possibly corresponds to TRBD1 (6 bases). Germline CDR1 and CDR2: SGDLS and YYNGEE. The CDR3 contains 15 residues. Trimming took off 7 bases at V and 0 bases at J, with 16 bases between the two ends.

This chain connects TRBV9 to TRBJ2-7; TRBD1 agrees at 8 bases. V gave up 0 bases and J gave up 7 bases; unmatched junction bases: 6. Per the germline V gene, CDR1 is SGDLS and CDR2 is YYNGEE. There are 14 residues in the CDR3. DNA for the CDR3: TGTGCCAGCAGCGTAGGTACAGGGGGGTGGGAGCAGTACTTC. Protein sequence: CASSVGTGGWEQYF.

This clone came up once. This chain connects TRBV5-1 to TRBJ1-6; 7 bases line up with TRBD1. The ends lost 5 bases at V and 7 bases at J; junction bases unmatched: 12. CDR3 length: 16 residues. Germline CDR1 is SGHRS and CDR2 is YFSETQ. CDR3: CASRETPDRVNSPLHF. In DNA form, the CDR3 reads TGCGCCAGCAGAGAAACGCCCGACAGGGTCAATTCACCCCTCCACTTT.

The chain recombines TRBV18 with TRBJ2-7; TRBD2 agrees at 9 bases. The V gene's germline CDR1 is KGHSH and CDR2 LQKENI. The CDR3 contains 15 residues. The V segment lost 3 bases and the J segment 0 bases; nucleotides outside the gene matches: 3. The CDR3 DNA follows: TGTGCCAGCTCACCTCGCGGGGGGGCCTCCTACGAGCAGTACTTC. Its translation is CASSPRGGASYEQYF.

This clone was recorded only once. The chain combines TRBV19 with TRBJ2-5; possibly TRBD1 for D (5 bases). The length of the CDR3 is 14 residues. The germline gives CDR1 LNHDA, CDR2 SQIVND (reference sequence). V was shortened by 4 bases and J by 5 bases, with 14 bases between the two germline ends. The CDR3 nucleotides are TGTGCCAGTAGTAGGGGCCAGGGTGGGGAGACCCAGTACTTC. Protein sequence: CASSRGQGGETQYF.

The J gene is TRBJ1-2, the V gene TRBV2; D might be TRBD1 (6 bases). Germline V lookup: CDR1 SNHLY, CDR2 FYNNEI. V was pared by 11 bases and J by 5 bases, with 18 bases between. The CDR3 totals 13 residues. In DNA form, the CDR3 reads TGTGCCGGGAACAGGGTTTTAGGGTATGGCTACACCTTC. This translates into CAGNRVLGYGYTF.

The chain is built from TRBV2 and TRBJ1-1; possible D gene TRBD1, 6 bases. The V and J ends lost 7 bases and 5 bases respectively, with 20 bases between them. The germline CDR1 and CDR2 sequences are SNHLY and FYNNEI. The CDR3 contains 15 residues. The CDR3: CASKGTWIGGTEAFF. The CDR3, as DNA: TGTGCCAGCAAGGGGACATGGATCGGAGGAACTGAAGCTTTCTTT.

The chain employs TRBV29-1 and TRBJ2-7, with D perhaps matching TRBD2 (5 bases). V was trimmed by 7 bases and J by 0 bases, leaving 7 bases between them. Germline V gives CDR1 SQVTM, CDR2 ANQGSEA. CDR3 length: 11 amino acids. The CDR3 is CSARDSYEQYF. The CDR3 DNA reads TGCAGCGCCCGGGACTCCTACGAGCAGTACTTC.

The V and J genes are TRBV6-6 and TRBJ2-1, with 10 nucleotides matching TRBD2. The CDR3 has 16 residues. Germline V gene lookup returns CDR1 MNHNY and CDR2 SVGAGI (reference sequence). J gave up 5 bases and V 6 bases, and 10 bases lay outside the gene matches. CDR3 nucleotides: TGTGCCAGCAGCCAGACCAGCGGGGGGGCCCACAATGAGCAGTTCTTC. It yields the protein CASSQTSGGAHNEQFF.

V and J are TRBV5-5 and TRBJ1-2; 10 bases are shared with TRBD1. Germline V lookup: CDR1 SGHKS, CDR2 YYEKEE (reference sequence). The ends lost 5 bases at V and 8 bases at J; junction bases unmatched: 6. CDR3 length: 13 residues. The CDR3 nucleotides read TGTGCCAGCAGTCCCGACAGGGGGCCGGGCTACACCTTC. Its protein is CASSPDRGPGYTF.

This clone was counted only a few times. The gene calls are TRBV4-1 and TRBJ1-1; D not certain. CDR1 MGHRA and CDR2 YSYEKL come from the germline V gene. CDR3 size: 16 residues. The V gene lost 0 bases and the J gene lost 3 bases, with 14 bases spanning the gap. CDR3 DNA sequence: TGCGCCAGCAGCCAAGACTCGACGGAAGCGGACACTGAAGCTTTCTTT. Translated, it gives CASSQDSTEADTEAFF.

The chain combines TRBV7-8 with TRBJ2-7, with D uncertain. Germline V CDR1 and CDR2: SGHVS, FQNEAQ. The ends were cut back, 0 bases at V and 5 bases at J, with 5 bases in the middle. The CDR3 runs to 12 residues. The CDR3 protein is CASSLARNEQYF. The CDR3 region has the DNA TGTGCCAGCAGCTTAGCGCGGAACGAGCAGTACTTC.

Concerning this clone itself: Other DNA sequences in the sample encode the same CDR3. The rearrangement uses TRBV6-1 and TRBJ1-3, with D perhaps TRBD1 (6 bases). This CDR3 spans 15 amino acids. Germline CDR1 reads MNHNS; CDR2 reads SASEGT. The germline V and J ends were trimmed by 0 bases and 3 bases, with 9 bases remaining between them. In nucleotides, the CDR3 is TGTGCCAGCAGTGAAGCTACAGGGATTGGAAACACCATATATTTT. Protein sequence: CASSEATGIGNTIYF.

The V gene is TRBV5-1, the J gene TRBJ2-1, with TRBD1 matching over 9 bases. Germline CDR1 and CDR2: SGHRS and YFSETQ. V was pared by 4 bases and J by 7 bases, with 9 bases of the junction left unmatched. The CDR3 runs to 15 residues. The DNA for the CDR3 is TGCGCCAGCAGCGTTCCGGGACAGGGTAGGAATGAGCAGTTCTTC. Translating gives CASSVPGQGRNEQFF.

This rearrangement joins TRBV28 to TRBJ1-1; possible D gene TRBD1, 5 bases. The V end was cut by 4 bases, the J end by 6 bases, with 12 bases between. The CDR3 is made up of 13 amino acids. Germline values: CDR1 MDHEN, CDR2 SYDVKM. The CDR3: CASSSGHLAEAFF. In nucleotides, the CDR3 is TGTGCCAGCAGTTCAGGACATCTCGCTGAAGCTTTCTTT.

This clone was detected only a few times. The V and J genes are TRBV6-5 and TRBJ1-6; 7 bases agree with TRBD1. Trimming removed 5 bases from V and 8 bases from J; junction bases left unmatched: 6. Germline lookup yields CDR1 MNHEY and CDR2 SVGAGI. The CDR3 is made up of 14 amino acids. The CDR3 DNA reads TGTGCCAGCAGTAGTACAGGGGCTTATTCACCCCTCCACTTT. Encoded protein: CASSSTGAYSPLHF.

The chain couples TRBV4-2 to TRBJ1-4; 9 positions agree with TRBD1. The length of the CDR3 is 16 residues. Germline V CDR1 and CDR2: LGHNA, YNFKEQ. Unmatched junction bases numbered 8, after V lost 5 bases and J lost 4 bases. DNA of the CDR3: TGTGCCAGCAGCGTTATTGGACAGGGGATTAATGAAAAACTGTTTTTT. This translates into CASSVIGQGINEKLFF.

V is TRBV7-3 and J is TRBJ2-6; tentatively, D is TRBD1 (6 bases). Germline CDR1 is SGHTA and CDR2 is FQGTGA. V lost 5 bases and J lost 0, with 11 bases in between. The CDR3 covers 16 residues. CDR3 coding DNA: TGTGCCAGCAGCATCACCAGGGGCTCTGGGGCCAACGTCCTGACTTTC. Its translation: CASSITRGSGANVLTF.

The chain uses TRBV11-2 and TRBJ1-2; a weak D match, TRBD1 (5 bases). Trimming removed 6 bases at V and 2 bases at J, with 10 bases between. This CDR3 region has 13 residues. Germline V lookup: CDR1 SGHAT, CDR2 FQNNGV. The CDR3 DNA is TGTGCCAGCAGTCGGGGGAGGAACTATGGCTACACCTTC. It translates to CASSRGRNYGYTF.

This clone was seen only a few times. The gene calls are TRBV4-1 and TRBJ2-3; D call uncertain. The germline V gene encodes CDR1 MGHRA and CDR2 YSYEKL. This CDR3 is 12 amino acids long. Between the trimmed V and J ends, which lost 0 bases and 6 bases, there was a span of 4 bases. CDR3 coding DNA: TGCGCCAGCAGCCAAGATGGCGATACGCAGTATTTT. This codes for CASSQDGDTQYF.

This clone was recorded once. The chain carries TRBV19 and TRBJ2-6; a possible D gene is TRBD2 (5 bases). Trimming cost V 9 bases and J 2 bases, with 14 bases left between them. Germline V gene lookup returns CDR1 LNHDA and CDR2 SQIVND (reference sequence). The CDR3 extends over 15 amino acids. CDR3 loop: CASTKREAGANVLTF. The DNA for the CDR3 is TGTGCCAGCACGAAACGGGAAGCTGGGGCCAACGTCCTGACTTTC.

The chain has TRBV2 and TRBJ1-4; TRBD1 aligns across 9 bases. Trimming at V came to 8 bases and at J to 2 bases, leaving 15 bases not matched to a gene. Per the germline V gene, CDR1 is SNHLY and CDR2 is FYNNEI. This CDR3 has 18 residues. The CDR3 spells CASAKGQGAGRTNEKLFF. The CDR3 nucleotides are TGTGCCAGCGCCAAGGGACAGGGCGCCGGGCGGACTAATGAAAAACTGTTTTTT.

A remark on this clone: At one of its ends the junction is not consistent with the germline gene, which may arise from a read error. The chain employs TRBV10-3 and TRBJ1-4; tentatively, D is TRBD1 (6 bases). Germline assignment: CDR1 ENHRY and CDR2 SYGVKD. This CDR3 is 15 amino acids long. In DNA form, the CDR3 reads TGTGCCAGCAGTTTAGGGGGGGGGACTAATGAAAAACTGTTTTTT. Its translation: CASSLGGGTNEKLFF.